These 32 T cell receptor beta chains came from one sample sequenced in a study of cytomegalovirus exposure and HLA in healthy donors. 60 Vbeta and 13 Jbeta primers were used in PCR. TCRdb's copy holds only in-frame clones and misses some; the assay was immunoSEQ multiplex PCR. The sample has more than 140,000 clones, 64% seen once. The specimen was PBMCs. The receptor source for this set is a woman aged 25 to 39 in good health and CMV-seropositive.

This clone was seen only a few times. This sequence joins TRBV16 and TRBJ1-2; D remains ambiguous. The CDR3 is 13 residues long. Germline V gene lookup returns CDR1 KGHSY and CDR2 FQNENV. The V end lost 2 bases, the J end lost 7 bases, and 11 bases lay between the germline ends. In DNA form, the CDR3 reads TGTGCCAGCAGCCAAAGCCAGGCACTTGGCTACACCTTC. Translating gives CASSQSQALGYTF. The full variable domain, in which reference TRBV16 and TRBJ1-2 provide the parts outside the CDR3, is GEEVAQTPKHLVRGEGQKAKLYCAPIKGHSYVFWYQQVLKNEFKFLISFQNENVFDETGMPKERFSAKCLPNSPCSLEIQATKLEDSAVYFCASSQSQALGYTFGSGTRLTVV.

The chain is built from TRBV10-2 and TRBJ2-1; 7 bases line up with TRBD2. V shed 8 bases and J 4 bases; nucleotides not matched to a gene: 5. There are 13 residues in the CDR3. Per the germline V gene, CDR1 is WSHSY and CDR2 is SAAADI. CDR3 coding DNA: TGCGCCAGCCGTTTGGGACTATACAATGAGCAGTTCTTC. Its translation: CASRLGLYNEQFF.

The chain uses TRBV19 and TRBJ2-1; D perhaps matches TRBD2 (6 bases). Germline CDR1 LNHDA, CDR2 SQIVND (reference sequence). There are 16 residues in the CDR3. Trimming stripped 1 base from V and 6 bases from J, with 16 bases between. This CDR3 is CASSIGPRLGRNEQFF. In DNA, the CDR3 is TGTGCCAGTAGTATAGGCCCTCGACTAGGTCGCAATGAGCAGTTCTTC.

The CDR3: CASSRGDPRNYGYTF. The CDR3 nucleotides are TGTGCCAGTAGTAGGGGGGACCCCCGTAACTATGGCTACACCTTC. The genes are TRBV19 and TRBJ1-2; D possibly corresponds to TRBD1 (5 bases). CDR1 is LNHDA and CDR2 is SQIVND in the germline V gene (reference sequence). This CDR3 has 15 amino acids. The V gene lost 4 bases and the J gene lost 1 base, with 13 bases spanning the gap.

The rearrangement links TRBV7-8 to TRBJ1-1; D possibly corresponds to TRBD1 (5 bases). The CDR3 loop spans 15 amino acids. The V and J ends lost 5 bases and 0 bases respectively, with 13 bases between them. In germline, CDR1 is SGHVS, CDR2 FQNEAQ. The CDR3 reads CASSPYRYMNTEAFF. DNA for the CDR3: TGTGCCAGCAGCCCGTACAGGTACATGAACACTGAAGCTTTCTTT.

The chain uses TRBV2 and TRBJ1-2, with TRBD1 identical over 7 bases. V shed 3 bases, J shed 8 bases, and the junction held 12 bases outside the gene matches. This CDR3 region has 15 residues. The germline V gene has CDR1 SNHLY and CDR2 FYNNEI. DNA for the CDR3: TGTGCCAGCAGTGATGAGTCTGCAGGGGGGAGCGGCTACACCTTC. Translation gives CASSDESAGGSGYTF.

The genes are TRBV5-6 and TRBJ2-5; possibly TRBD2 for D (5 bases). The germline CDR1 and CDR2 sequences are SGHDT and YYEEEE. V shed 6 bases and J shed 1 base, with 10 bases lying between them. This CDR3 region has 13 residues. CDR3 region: CASTRGSQETQYF. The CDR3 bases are TGTGCCAGCACACGTGGGAGCCAAGAGACCCAGTACTTC.

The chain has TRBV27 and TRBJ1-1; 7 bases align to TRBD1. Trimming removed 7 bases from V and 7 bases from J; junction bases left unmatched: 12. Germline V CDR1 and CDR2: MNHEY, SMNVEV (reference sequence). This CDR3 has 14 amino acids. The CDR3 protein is CASMEPQGKLEAFF. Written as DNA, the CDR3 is TGTGCCAGCATGGAGCCACAGGGGAAGCTTGAAGCTTTCTTT.

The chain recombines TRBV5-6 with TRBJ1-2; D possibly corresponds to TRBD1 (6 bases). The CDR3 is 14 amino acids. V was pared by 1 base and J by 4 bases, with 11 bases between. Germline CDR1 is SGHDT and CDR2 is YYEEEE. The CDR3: CASSLTGPVYGYTF. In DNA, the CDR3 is TGTGCCAGCAGCTTGACAGGGCCTGTCTATGGCTACACCTTC.

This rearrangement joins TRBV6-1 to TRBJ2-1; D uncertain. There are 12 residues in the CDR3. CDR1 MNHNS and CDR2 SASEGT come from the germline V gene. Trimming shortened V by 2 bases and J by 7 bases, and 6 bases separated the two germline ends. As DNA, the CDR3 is TGTGCCAGCAGTGAACATGTGAATGAGCAGTTCTTC. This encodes CASSEHVNEQFF.

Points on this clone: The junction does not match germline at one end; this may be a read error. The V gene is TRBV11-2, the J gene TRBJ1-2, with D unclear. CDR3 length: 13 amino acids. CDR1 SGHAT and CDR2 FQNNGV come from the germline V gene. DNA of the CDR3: TGTGCCAGCAGCCTAGAGGCTGGGAGTGGCTACACCTTC. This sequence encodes CASSLEAGSGYTF.

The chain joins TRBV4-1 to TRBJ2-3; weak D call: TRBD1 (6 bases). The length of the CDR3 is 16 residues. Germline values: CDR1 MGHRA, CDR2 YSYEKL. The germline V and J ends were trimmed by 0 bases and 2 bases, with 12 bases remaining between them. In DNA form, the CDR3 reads TGCGCCAGCAGCCAAGATCTAGGGGGTATCACAGATACGCAGTATTTT. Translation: CASSQDLGGITDTQYF.

The DNA of the CDR3 is TGTGCCAGCAGTTTAACGTTTGGGAGTTATAGCAATCAGCCCCAGCATTTT. Translating gives CASSLTFGSYSNQPQHF. The chain combines TRBV27 with TRBJ1-5; no clear D. Looked up from germline, CDR1 is MNHEY and CDR2 is SMNVEV (reference sequence). V was clipped by 2 bases and J by 0 bases, with 14 bases between them. The CDR3 is made up of 17 amino acids.

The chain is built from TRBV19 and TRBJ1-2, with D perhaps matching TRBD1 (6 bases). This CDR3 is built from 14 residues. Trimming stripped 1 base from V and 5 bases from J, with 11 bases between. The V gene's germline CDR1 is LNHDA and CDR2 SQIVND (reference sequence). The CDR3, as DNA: TGTGCCAGTAGTATAGTGGCAGGGGAATATGGCTACACCTTC. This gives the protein CASSIVAGEYGYTF. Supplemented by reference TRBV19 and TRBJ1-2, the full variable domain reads DGGITQSPKYLFRKEGQNVTLSCEQNLNHDAMYWYRQDPGQGLRLIYYSQIVNDFQKGDIAEGYSVSREKKESFPLTVTSAQKNPTAFYLCASSIVAGEYGYTFGSGTRLTVV.

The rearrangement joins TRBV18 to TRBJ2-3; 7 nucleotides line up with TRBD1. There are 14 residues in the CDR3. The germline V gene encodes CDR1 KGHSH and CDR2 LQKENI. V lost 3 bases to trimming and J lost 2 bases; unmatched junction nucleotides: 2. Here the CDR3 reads CASSPGQYTDTQYF. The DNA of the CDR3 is TGTGCCAGCTCACCGGGACAGTACACAGATACGCAGTATTTT.

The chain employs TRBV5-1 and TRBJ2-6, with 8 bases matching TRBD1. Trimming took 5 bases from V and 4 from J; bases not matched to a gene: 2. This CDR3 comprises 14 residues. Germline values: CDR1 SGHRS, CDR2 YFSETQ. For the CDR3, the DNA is TGCGCCAGCAGGACAGGGGTCGGGGCCAACGTCCTGACTTTC. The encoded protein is CASRTGVGANVLTF.

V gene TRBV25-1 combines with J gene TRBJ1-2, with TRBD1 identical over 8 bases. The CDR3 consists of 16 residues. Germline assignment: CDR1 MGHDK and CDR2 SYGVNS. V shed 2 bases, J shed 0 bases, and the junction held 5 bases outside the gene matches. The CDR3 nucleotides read TGTGCCAGCAGTGAAAGTATACAGGGGGCTAACTATGGCTACACCTTC. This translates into CASSESIQGANYGYTF.

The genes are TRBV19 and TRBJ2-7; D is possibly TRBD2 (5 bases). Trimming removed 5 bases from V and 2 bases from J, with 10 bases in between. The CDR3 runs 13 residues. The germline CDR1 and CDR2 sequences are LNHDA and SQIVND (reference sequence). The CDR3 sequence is CASSRGIPYEQYF. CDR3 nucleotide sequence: TGTGCCAGTAGTCGAGGGATTCCCTACGAGCAGTACTTC.

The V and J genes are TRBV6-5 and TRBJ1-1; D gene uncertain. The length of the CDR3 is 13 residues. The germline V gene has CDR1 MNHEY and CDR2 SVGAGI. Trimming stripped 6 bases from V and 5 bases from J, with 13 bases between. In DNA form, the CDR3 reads TGTGCCAGCAGCCCATTTCGAGGGACTGAAGCTTTCTTT. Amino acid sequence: CASSPFRGTEAFF.

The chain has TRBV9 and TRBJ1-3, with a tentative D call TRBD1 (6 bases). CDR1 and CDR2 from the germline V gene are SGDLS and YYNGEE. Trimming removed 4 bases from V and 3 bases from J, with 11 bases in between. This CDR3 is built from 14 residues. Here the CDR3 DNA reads TGTGCCAGCAGCACCACAGGGTATGGAAACACCATATATTTT. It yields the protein CASSTTGYGNTIYF.

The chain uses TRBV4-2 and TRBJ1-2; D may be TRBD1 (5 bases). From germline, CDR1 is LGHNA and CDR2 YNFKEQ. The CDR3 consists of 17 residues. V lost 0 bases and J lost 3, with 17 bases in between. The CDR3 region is CASSQDWEEGAYYGYTF. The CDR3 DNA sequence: TGTGCCAGCAGCCAAGATTGGGAGGAAGGGGCCTACTATGGCTACACCTTC.

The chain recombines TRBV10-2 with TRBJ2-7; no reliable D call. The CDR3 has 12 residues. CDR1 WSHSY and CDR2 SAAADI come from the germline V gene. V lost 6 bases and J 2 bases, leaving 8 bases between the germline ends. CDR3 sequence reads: CASSEHTYEQYF. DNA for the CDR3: TGCGCCAGCAGCGAACATACCTACGAGCAGTACTTC.

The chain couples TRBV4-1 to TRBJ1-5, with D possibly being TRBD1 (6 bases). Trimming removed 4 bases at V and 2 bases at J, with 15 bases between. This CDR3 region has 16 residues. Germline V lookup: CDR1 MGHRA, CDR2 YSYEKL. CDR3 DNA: TGCGCCAGCAGCCGCCTGACAGGTATTGGCAATCAGCCCCAGCATTTT. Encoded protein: CASSRLTGIGNQPQHF.

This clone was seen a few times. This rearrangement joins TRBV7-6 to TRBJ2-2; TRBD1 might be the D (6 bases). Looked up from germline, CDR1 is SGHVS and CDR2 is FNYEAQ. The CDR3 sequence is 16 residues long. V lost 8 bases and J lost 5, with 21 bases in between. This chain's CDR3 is CASLKGHREGTGELFF. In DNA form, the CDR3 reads TGTGCCAGCCTCAAGGGACACCGCGAAGGGACCGGGGAGCTGTTTTTT.

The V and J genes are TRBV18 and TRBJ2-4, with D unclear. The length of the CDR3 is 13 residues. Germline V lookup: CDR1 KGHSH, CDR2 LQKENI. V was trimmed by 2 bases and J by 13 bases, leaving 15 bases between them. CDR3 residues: CASSPSFPGEQYF. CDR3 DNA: TGTGCCAGCTCACCATCATTTCCGGGTGAACAGTACTTC.

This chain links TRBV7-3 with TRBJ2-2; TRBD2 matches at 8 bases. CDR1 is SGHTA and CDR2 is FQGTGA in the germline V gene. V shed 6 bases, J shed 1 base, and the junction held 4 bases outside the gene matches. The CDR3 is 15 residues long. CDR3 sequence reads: CASRRSGGNTGELFF. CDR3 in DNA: TGTGCCAGCAGGCGGAGCGGGGGGAACACCGGGGAGCTGTTTTTT.

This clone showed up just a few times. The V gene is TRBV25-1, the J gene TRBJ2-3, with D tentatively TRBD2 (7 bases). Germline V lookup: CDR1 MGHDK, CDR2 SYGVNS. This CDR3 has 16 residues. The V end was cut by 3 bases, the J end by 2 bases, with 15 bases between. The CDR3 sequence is CASSDGRRGATDTQYF. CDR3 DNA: TGTGCCAGCAGTGATGGGCGACGGGGGGCCACAGATACGCAGTATTTT.

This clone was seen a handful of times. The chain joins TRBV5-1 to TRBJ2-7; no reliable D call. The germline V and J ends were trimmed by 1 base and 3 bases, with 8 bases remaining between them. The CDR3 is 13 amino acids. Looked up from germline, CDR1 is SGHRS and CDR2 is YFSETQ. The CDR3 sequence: CASSLHPGYEQYF. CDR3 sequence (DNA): TGCGCCAGCAGCTTGCATCCGGGCTACGAGCAGTACTTC.

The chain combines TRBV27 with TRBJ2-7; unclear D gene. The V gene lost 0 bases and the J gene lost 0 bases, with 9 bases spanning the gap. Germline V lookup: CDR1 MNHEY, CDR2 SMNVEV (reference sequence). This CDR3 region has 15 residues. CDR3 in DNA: TGTGCCAGCAGTTTATCCCCCCGGAGCTCCTACGAGCAGTACTTC. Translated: CASSLSPRSSYEQYF.

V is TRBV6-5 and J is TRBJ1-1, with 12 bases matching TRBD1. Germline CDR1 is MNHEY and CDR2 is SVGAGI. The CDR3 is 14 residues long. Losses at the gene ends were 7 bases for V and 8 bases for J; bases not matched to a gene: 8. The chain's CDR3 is CASIRGTGGVEAFF. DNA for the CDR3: TGTGCCAGCATAAGAGGGACAGGGGGCGTCGAAGCTTTCTTT.

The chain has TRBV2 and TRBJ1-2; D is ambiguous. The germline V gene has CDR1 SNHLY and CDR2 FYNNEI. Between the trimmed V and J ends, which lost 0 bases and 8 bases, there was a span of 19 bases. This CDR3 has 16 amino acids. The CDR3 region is CASSEASLSSPRGYTF. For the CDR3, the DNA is TGTGCCAGCAGTGAAGCGAGTTTGAGCAGCCCCAGGGGCTACACCTTC.

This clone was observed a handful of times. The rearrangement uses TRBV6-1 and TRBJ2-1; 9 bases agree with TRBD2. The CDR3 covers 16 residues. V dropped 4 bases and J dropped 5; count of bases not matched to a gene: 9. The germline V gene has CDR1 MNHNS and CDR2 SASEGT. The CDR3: CASSGAPTSGDNEQFF. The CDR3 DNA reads TGTGCCAGCAGTGGGGCCCCGACTAGCGGAGACAATGAGCAGTTCTTC.